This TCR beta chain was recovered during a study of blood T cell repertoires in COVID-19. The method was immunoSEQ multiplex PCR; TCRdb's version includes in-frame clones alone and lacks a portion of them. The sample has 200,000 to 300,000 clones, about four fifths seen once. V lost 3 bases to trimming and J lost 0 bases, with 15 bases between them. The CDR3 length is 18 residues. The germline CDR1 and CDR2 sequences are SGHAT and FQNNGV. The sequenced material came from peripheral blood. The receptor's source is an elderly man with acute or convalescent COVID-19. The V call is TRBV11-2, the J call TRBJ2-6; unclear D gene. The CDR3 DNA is TGTGCCAGCAGCTTTGAATTAGCTCAATCCTCTGGGGCCAACGTCCTGACTTTC. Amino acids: CASSFELAQSSGANVLTF.